Listed below are T cell receptor beta chains from one sample, sequenced in a study of blood T cell repertoires in COVID-19. Repertoires were generated with immunoSEQ multiplex PCR, while TCRdb's copy carries only in-frame clones and drops some. In the table there are approximately 380,000 clones, 88% of which are singletons. Sample: PBMCs or T cells enriched from blood (not recorded which). These TCRs come from a young woman who had recovered from COVID-19. Both conserved end residues are part of each CDR3. Fields, in order: V gene, CDR3 protein.

v_gene: TRBV5-4
CDR3aa: CASSHRDREVYGYTF

v_gene: TRBV13
CDR3aa: CASRESPNYGYTF

v_gene: TRBV5-6
CDR3aa: CASSPDRVAYEQYF

v_gene: TRBV4-3
CDR3aa: CASSQEAGPTNYGYTF

v_gene: TRBV30
CDR3aa: CACSGRSGYTF

v_gene: TRBV7-9
CDR3aa: CASSSQIYRDEGTEAFF

v_gene: TRBV11-2
CDR3aa: CASLLAGAREETQYF

v_gene: TRBV5-6
CDR3aa: CASSLGAGLTGNTIYF

v_gene: TRBV7-9
CDR3aa: CASSHGTVNTGELFF

v_gene: TRBV4-2
CDR3aa: CASSQVWTGVLDTEAFF

v_gene: TRBV20-1
CDR3aa: CSARMEVEAFF

v_gene: TRBV19
CDR3aa: CASSIAQPYGYTF

v_gene: TRBV9
CDR3aa: CASSVGGGGSYNEQFF

v_gene: TRBV3-1/TRBV3-2
CDR3aa: CASSQVRTGSTDTQYF

v_gene: TRBV6-5
CDR3aa: CASLLQGLYEQYF

v_gene: TRBV7-7
CDR3aa: CASSSAGTSRTGELFF

v_gene: TRBV5-1
CDR3aa: CASSPQEQSSGANVLTF

v_gene: TRBV2
CDR3aa: CASTRQGVTEAFF

v_gene: TRBV7-3
CDR3aa: CASSSGLGNSPLHF

v_gene: TRBV9
CDR3aa: CASSPAGFGYTF

v_gene: TRBV10-3
CDR3aa: CAISDSTDRELFF

v_gene: TRBV4-1
CDR3aa: CASSQDAAWRGTEAFF

v_gene: TRBV5-1
CDR3aa: CASSAVGQPTYEQYF

v_gene: TRBV11-2
CDR3aa: CASSFKQPYGYTF

v_gene: TRBV7-3
CDR3aa: CASSPQSSKGETQYF

v_gene: TRBV2
CDR3aa: CASRERTGGLSSSYEQYF

v_gene: TRBV9
CDR3aa: CASSVSGGSGETQYF

v_gene: TRBV18
CDR3aa: CASSPRSGTASYEQYF

v_gene: TRBV4-1
CDR3aa: CASSLIAGANTGELFF

v_gene: TRBV11-2
CDR3aa: CASSLGDRVYEKLFF

v_gene: TRBV27
CDR3aa: CASSFGSGGLRNEQFF

v_gene: TRBV27
CDR3aa: CASRSVSNLPYNEQFF

v_gene: TRBV6-5
CDR3aa: CAGSNGGPQETQYF

v_gene: TRBV9
CDR3aa: CASSVDPLTATNEKLFF

v_gene: TRBV24-1
CDR3aa: CATSGRSGTGGWRNQPQHF

v_gene: TRBV6-2/TRBV6-3
CDR3aa: CASSYGTGEVEPQHF

v_gene: TRBV18
CDR3aa: CASSQGHPDTGELFF

v_gene: TRBV7-3
CDR3aa: CASSLMAGDETQYF

v_gene: TRBV27
CDR3aa: CASSSRATYEQYF

v_gene: TRBV4-1
CDR3aa: CASSPRDSSYNEQFF